This T cell receptor (beta chain) was captured in a study of shared clonotypes between healthy human individuals. Study-wide results and caveats: When compared with the clonotypes that were shared by all four sorted-subset donors, the non-shared clonotypes turned out to have lower generation probabilities. Estimated richness was generally greater in naive than memory subsets.

A word on this clone: Antigen: not known.

The study separated CD4+ cells into CD45RA+ naive and CD45RA-negative memory subsets. Germline values: CDR1 SGHTA, CDR2 FQGNSA. V lost 3 bases to trimming and J lost 2 bases; unmatched junction nucleotides: 10. The CDR3 runs 16 residues. TCRdb keeps only in-frame clones here, not all; method: immunoSEQ multiplex PCR. This sample carries about 2.4 million clones, around 90% of them seen once, and the ten largest clones take 0.11% to 0.15%. V is TRBV7-2 and J is TRBJ2-7, with TRBD2 identical over 7 bases. Specimen: naive CD4+ T cells sorted from blood. Subset described: CD45RA+ positively selected. The TCR originated in a man aged 18 to 30 in good health. The CDR3 bases are TGTGCCAGCAGCTTCCTAGTTACGGGAGGAGCCTACGAGCAGTACTTC. Protein product: CASSFLVTGGAYEQYF.